One and the same sample provided the 7 T cell receptor beta chains below, sequenced in a study of cytomegalovirus exposure and HLA in healthy donors. Primers: 60 Vbeta forward and 13 Jbeta reverse. Here immunoSEQ multiplex PCR was the method, and the copy in TCRdb shows in-frame clones only, minus some. The top ten clones hold under 2.5% of a sample with 150,000 to 200,000 clones, 79% of them seen once. The sequencing sample was made of PBMCs. The receptors come from a man aged 35-49 years in good health and CMV-seronegative.

This chain links TRBV2 with TRBJ2-5; D perhaps matches TRBD1 (6 bases). Deletions cut 8 bases from V and 3 bases from J, with 13 bases between. The germline V gene encodes CDR1 SNHLY and CDR2 FYNNEI. CDR3 length equals 13 residues. The CDR3 nucleotides are TGTGCCAGCCTCGGGACAATGGAAGAGACCCAGTACTTC. It specifies CASLGTMEETQYF.

This chain joins TRBV28 and TRBJ1-1; 11 bases agree with TRBD1. Germline V gives CDR1 MDHEN, CDR2 SYDVKM. The length of the CDR3 is 17 residues. Trimming took 4 bases from V and 4 from J; bases not matched to a gene: 11. The CDR3 DNA sequence: TGTGCCAGCAGTTCTTTTGGACAGGGGGCGGCGAGCACTGAAGCTTTCTTT. It is translated as CASSSFGQGAASTEAFF.

The chain's CDR3 is CASSLAMDTQYF. CDR3 nucleotides: TGTGCCAGCAGCTTGGCCATGGATACGCAGTATTTT. This chain connects TRBV5-6 to TRBJ2-3; unclear D gene. V shed 0 bases and J shed 6 bases, with 5 bases lying between them. The CDR3 consists of 12 residues. CDR1 is SGHDT, CDR2 YYEEEE, per germline. The full variable domain, in which reference TRBV5-6 and TRBJ2-3 provide the parts outside the CDR3, is DAGVTQSPTHLIKTRGQQVTLRCSPKSGHDTVSWYQQALGQGPQFIFQYYEEEERQRGNFPDRFSGHQFPNYSSELNVNALLLGDSALYLCASSLAMDTQYFGPGTRLTVL.

DNA for the CDR3: TGTGCCAGCAGCCGGACAGGGTGGGACACCGGGGAGCTGTTTTTT. It codes for CASSRTGWDTGELFF. The rearrangement uses TRBV11-2 and TRBJ2-2; 8 bases map to TRBD1. The CDR3 length is 15 residues. Germline V gene sequence: CDR1 SGHAT, CDR2 FQNNGV. V lost 5 bases to trimming and J lost 3 bases; unmatched junction nucleotides: 5. The full variable domain, in which reference TRBV11-2 and TRBJ2-2 provide the parts outside the CDR3, is EAGVAQSPRYKIIEKRQSVAFWCNPISGHATLYWYQQILGQGPKLLIQFQNNGVVDDSQLPKDRFSAERLKGVDSTLKIQPAKLEDSAVYLCASSRTGWDTGELFFGEGSRLTVL.

Note on this clone: At one boundary the junction diverges from the germline segment, which might be a read error. This chain links TRBV7-9 with TRBJ2-7; 8 bases line up with TRBD1. The CDR3 contains 14 residues. From germline, CDR1 is SEHNR and CDR2 FQNEAQ (reference sequence). The CDR3 region is CSSSSDRGTYEQYF. The CDR3, as DNA: TGTTCCAGCAGCTCCGACAGGGGCACCTACGAGCAGTACTTC. The full variable domain, completed using reference TRBV7-9 and TRBJ2-7, is DTGVSQNPRHKITKRGQNVTFRCDPISEHNRLYWYRQTLGQGPEFLTYFQNEAQLEKSRLLSDRFSAERPKGSFSTLEIQRTEQGDSAMYLCSSSSDRGTYEQYFGPGTRLTVT.

This clone was recorded only once. This sequence joins TRBV19 and TRBJ2-1, with 9 bases matching TRBD2. V shed 7 bases, J shed 4 bases, and the junction held 8 bases outside the gene matches. In germline, CDR1 is LNHDA, CDR2 SQIVND (reference sequence). This CDR3 contains 15 residues. The DNA of the CDR3 is TGTGCCAGTAAAGGAGCCAGCGGGAGGTACAATGAGCAGTTCTTC. It encodes CASKGASGRYNEQFF.

The J gene is TRBJ2-7, the V gene TRBV27; 7 bases agree with TRBD2. The CDR3 has 14 amino acids. Germline CDR1 is MNHEY and CDR2 is SMNVEV (reference sequence). Trimming cost V 5 bases and J 2 bases; bases outside gene matches: 6. CDR3 residues: CASSASGGTYEQYF. CDR3 sequence (DNA): TGTGCCAGCAGTGCCTCGGGGGGAACCTACGAGCAGTACTTC.